This passage covers 23 T cell receptor beta chains from one sample sequenced in a study of blood T cells in healthy people across ages. Then a second PCR, running roughly 6 to 12 cycles, was carried out with a sample-barcoded 5' primer and a J-beta primer mix. TCRdb fed the 5' RACE reads into MiXCR, producing one record per CDR3 protein. This table has approximately 810,000 distinct CDR3 sequences, more than 25% appearing once. Sequencing input: blood. These TCRs come from a woman of 80 years or more in good health.

The chain links TRBV7-2 to TRBJ2-5; TRBD1 matches 10 bases. CDR3 length: 16 residues. The germline CDR1 and CDR2 sequences are SGHTA and FQGNSA. Trimming cost V 5 bases and J 2 bases; bases outside gene matches: 8. Written as DNA, the CDR3 is TGTGCCAGCAGCCAACGACAGGGGGCAGGGCAAGAGACCCAGTACTTC. It codes for CASSQRQGAGQETQYF.

Concerning this clonotype: This could be a read error, since a much larger clone is one nucleotide away. This rearrangement joins TRBV7-2 to TRBJ2-4; 13 nucleotides agree with TRBD2. Germline trimming cut 2 bases from V and 10 bases from J; bases unmatched to any gene: 8. CDR1 is SGHTA and CDR2 is FQGNSA in the germline V gene. This CDR3 contains 16 residues. CDR3 loop: CASSLTSGGGRGIQYF. The DNA of the CDR3 is TGTGCCAGCAGCTTAACTAGCGGGGGGGGTCGTGGAATTCAGTACTTC.

As for this clonotype: This may come from a read error, since a much larger clone is one base off. The CDR3 loop is CASSYRGGSTEAFF. DNA for the CDR3: TGTGCCAGCAGCTACCGGGGGGGGAGCACTGAAGCTTTCTTT. This chain links TRBV7-2 with TRBJ1-1; D perhaps matches TRBD1 (5 bases). V was shortened by 4 bases and J by 4 bases, with 13 bases between the two germline ends. The CDR3 covers 14 residues. The germline CDR1 and CDR2 sequences are SGHTA and FQGNSA.

This clonotype was detected a few times. The chain is built from TRBV6-5 and TRBJ1-5, with 7 bases aligning to TRBD1. The CDR3 runs 15 residues. J lost 7 bases, V lost 6 bases, and 12 bases had no gene match. Germline CDR1 and CDR2: MNHEY and SVGAGI. The CDR3 nucleotides are TGTGCCAGCAGCTCTCAGGGGGGTGTCAAACAGCCCCAGCATTTT. It specifies CASSSQGGVKQPQHF.

J is TRBJ2-6 and V is TRBV7-9, with 7 bases aligning to TRBD2. Trimming at V came to 3 bases and at J to 1 base, leaving 6 bases not matched to a gene. Germline-derived CDR1 and CDR2 are SEHNR and FQNEAQ (reference sequence). The CDR3 sequence is 17 residues long. For the CDR3, the DNA is TGTGCCAGCAGCTTGTCGGGAGGTCCTTCTGGGGCCAACGTCCTGACTTTC. Translation gives CASSLSGGPSGANVLTF. Variable domain in full (rest from reference TRBV7-9 and TRBJ2-6): DTGVSQNPRHKITKRGQNVTFRCDPISEHNRLYWYRQTLGQGPEFLTYFQNEAQLEKSRLLSDRFSAERPKGSFSTLEIQRTEQGDSAMYLCASSLSGGPSGANVLTFGAGSRLTVL.

In regard to this clonotype: A read error may produce the germline difference seen at one junction end. This chain connects TRBV20-1 to TRBJ1-2, with a tentative D call TRBD1 (5 bases). CDR1 DFQATT and CDR2 SNEGSKA come from the germline V gene (reference sequence). The CDR3 sequence is 15 residues long. The CDR3, as DNA: TGCAGTACTAGAGATTTGCCCTCCGGGGCCTATGGCTACACCTTC. Translating it yields CSTRDLPSGAYGYTF.

In its sample, this clonotype was seen a few times. CDR3 coding DNA: TGTGCCAGCAGTTGGACTCTAGACACCGGGGAGCTGTTTTTT. As protein: CASSWTLDTGELFF. The genes are TRBV12-3 or TRBV12-4 and TRBJ2-2; TRBD2 might be the D (5 bases). The CDR3 sequence is 14 residues long. V shed 4 bases and J shed 3 bases, with 9 bases lying between them.

As for this clonotype: This could be a read error, since a much larger clone is one nucleotide away. The chain carries TRBV10-3 and TRBJ2-5; D might be TRBD1 (7 bases). The tail of the sequence fits TRBJ2-7 better, so the J call may be wrong. Germline V CDR1 and CDR2: ENHRY, SYGVKD. CDR3 size: 14 residues. This chain's CDR3 is CAISEQGTSDEQYF. The CDR3 DNA reads TGTGCCATCAGTGAACAGGGGACTTCTGACGAGCAGTACTTC.

The J gene is TRBJ2-2, the V gene TRBV7-8, with 7 nucleotides matching TRBD2. Germline assignment: CDR1 SGHVS and CDR2 FQNEAQ. Trimming at V came to 5 bases and at J to 4 bases, leaving 4 bases not matched to a gene. CDR3 length equals 14 residues. CDR3 loop: CASSMGGSTGELFF. The CDR3 region has the DNA TGTGCCAGCAGCATGGGGGGGAGCACCGGGGAGCTGTTTTTT.

The table lists this clonotype with a count of one. This chain joins TRBV29-1 and TRBJ2-7; D not certain. V was pared by 6 bases and J by 2 bases, with 14 bases between. This CDR3 has 13 amino acids. Germline assignment: CDR1 SQVTM and CDR2 ANQGSEA. The CDR3 DNA follows: TGCAGCGTAGCGAATGCTAGGACCTACGAGCAGTACTTC. It is translated as CSVANARTYEQYF.

This clonotype was found many times. The chain carries TRBV7-2 and TRBJ2-3; 7 bases match TRBD2. Germline V gives CDR1 SGHTA, CDR2 FQGNSA. This CDR3 comprises 15 residues. J was trimmed by 6 bases and V by 2 bases; bases with no gene match: 8. The CDR3 coding sequence is TGTGCCAGCAGCTTATCGGGACGGGGAGGGGATACGCAGTATTTT. It yields the protein CASSLSGRGGDTQYF.

The rearrangement joins TRBV27 to TRBJ1-1; no definite D call. Germline loops: CDR1 MNHEY, CDR2 SMNVEV (reference sequence). The CDR3 is 14 amino acids. The V end was cut by 5 bases, the J end by 4 bases, with 14 bases between. CDR3 loop: CASSTQRSGTEAFF. In nucleotides, the CDR3 is TGTGCCAGCAGTACCCAGAGGAGCGGCACTGAAGCTTTCTTT.

The rearrangement links TRBV3-1 to TRBJ2-3; either TRBD1 or TRBD2 may supply D (6 bases each). Germline V CDR1 and CDR2: LGHDT, YNNKEL (reference sequence). The CDR3 sequence is 17 residues long. The V gene lost 0 bases and the J gene lost 2 bases, with 15 bases spanning the gap. In DNA form, the CDR3 reads TGTGCCAGCAGCCAAGATAAAGGGGGGCCCCACACAGATACGCAGTATTTT. Amino acids: CASSQDKGGPHTDTQYF.

With respect to this clonotype: A much larger clone lies one base from this, so it may be a read error. This chain links TRBV29-1 with TRBJ2-3, with D unresolved. CDR1 is SQVTM, CDR2 ANQGSEA, per germline. The ends were cut back, 3 bases at V and 1 base at J, with 8 bases in the middle. This CDR3 has 13 residues. The DNA of the CDR3 is TGCAGCGTTGAGTGGTCTGGCACAGATACGCAGTATTTT. It encodes CSVEWSGTDTQYF.

This clonotype was counted at least ten times. The J gene is TRBJ2-7, the V gene TRBV5-1, with 7 bases identical to TRBD1. This CDR3 has 14 amino acids. Germline trimming cut 4 bases from V and 0 bases from J; bases unmatched to any gene: 4. The V gene's germline CDR1 is SGHRS and CDR2 YFSETQ. CDR3 bases: TGCGCCAGCAGCCCGGGACAGCCCTCCTACGAGCAGTACTTC. Encoded protein: CASSPGQPSYEQYF. Filled out from reference TRBV5-1 and TRBJ2-7, the complete variable domain reads KAGVTQTPRYLIKTRGQQVTLSCSPISGHRSVSWYQQTPGQGLQFLFEYFSETQRNKGNFPGRFSGRQFSNSRSEMNVSTLELGDSALYLCASSPGQPSYEQYFGPGTRLTVT.

The chain carries TRBV6-2 or TRBV6-3 and TRBJ1-1, with D hard to call. Trimming stripped 6 bases from V and 7 bases from J, with 9 bases between. The CDR3 consists of 11 residues. Germline V gives CDR1 MNHEY, CDR2 SVGEGT. In DNA form, the CDR3 reads TGTGCCAGCAGCTCCTTGGGTGAAGCTTTCTTT. It yields the protein CASSSLGEAFF.

This clonotype was seen more than once but under ten times. The chain employs TRBV3-1 and TRBJ1-2, with unresolved D. The ends were cut back, 1 base at V and 3 bases at J, with 12 bases in the middle. The germline gives CDR1 LGHDT, CDR2 YNNKEL (reference sequence). The CDR3 extends over 15 amino acids. CDR3 amino acids: CASSQAGREYYGYTF. The CDR3 DNA follows: TGTGCCAGCAGCCAAGCTGGGAGGGAATACTATGGCTACACCTTC.

This clonotype was seen just once. One end of the junction does not line up with germline, which may come from a read error. The chain recombines TRBV2 with TRBJ2-2, with D uncertain. The CDR3 has 14 amino acids. CDR1 and CDR2 (germline): SNHLY, FYNNEI. The DNA of the CDR3 is TGTTCCAGCGAGAATTCAGGGAACACCGGGGAGCTGTTTTTT. Protein: CSSENSGNTGELFF.

The chain links TRBV3-1 to TRBJ1-6; no clear D. V was trimmed by 2 bases and J by 7 bases, leaving 9 bases between them. CDR3 size: 14 residues. From germline, CDR1 is LGHDT and CDR2 YNNKEL (reference sequence). The CDR3 nucleotides read TGTGCCAGCAGCCAACGTAGGGTGAATTCACCCCTCCACTTT. Residues: CASSQRRVNSPLHF.

This chain joins TRBV19 and TRBJ1-5; the match to TRBD1 covers 11 bases. In germline, CDR1 is LNHDA, CDR2 SQIVND (reference sequence). This CDR3 comprises 18 residues. V was clipped by 2 bases and J by 0 bases; unmatched bases: 6. The CDR3 is CASSIRGQGGGSNQPQHF. The CDR3 DNA follows: TGTGCCAGTAGTATACGGGGACAGGGGGGAGGTAGCAATCAGCCCCAGCATTTT. Supplemented by reference TRBV19 and TRBJ1-5, the full variable domain reads DGGITQSPKYLFRKEGQNVTLSCEQNLNHDAMYWYRQDPGQGLRLIYYSQIVNDFQKGDIAEGYSVSREKKESFPLTVTSAQKNPTAFYLCASSIRGQGGGSNQPQHFGDGTRLSIL.

This chain links TRBV27 with TRBJ1-1; TRBD1 matches at 9 bases. CDR1 MNHEY and CDR2 SMNVEV come from the germline V gene (reference sequence). The ends lost 5 bases at V and 5 bases at J; junction bases unmatched: 9. This CDR3 is built from 15 residues. CDR3 sequence (DNA): TGTGCCAGCAGTCCCAACAGGGGGCCAGGGACTGAAGCTTTCTTT. It is translated as CASSPNRGPGTEAFF.

The V and J genes are TRBV7-9 and TRBJ2-1; 12 bases match TRBD2. Germline values: CDR1 SEHNR, CDR2 FQNEAQ (reference sequence). The CDR3 consists of 16 residues. V shed 3 bases, J shed 9 bases, and the junction held 9 bases outside the gene matches. CDR3 nucleotide sequence: TGTGCCAGCAGCTTGGGCGGACTAGCGGGGAAGGGTGAGCAGTTCTTC. This gives the protein CASSLGGLAGKGEQFF.

In this sample, this clonotype turned up many times. The chain combines TRBV29-1 with TRBJ1-2; D unresolved. This CDR3 has 9 amino acids. Germline loops: CDR1 SQVTM, CDR2 ANQGSEA. The V and J ends lost 5 bases and 8 bases respectively, with 6 bases between them. The CDR3 region has the DNA TGCAGCGTTCTCGAAGGCTACACCTTC. Translation: CSVLEGYTF.